One sample yielded the 6 T cell receptor beta chains listed below, sequenced in a study of vaccination effects on CD4 cells after COVID-19. Sequenced by immunoSEQ multiplex PCR; TCRdb stores in-frame clones only, minus some. Of 62,000 or so clones in the sample, under 90% were seen once. The ViraFEST assay expanded antigen-specific CD4+ T cells with viral peptide pools before sequencing. Following an approximately 9-day culture, CD4+ T cells were purified. Vaccine recipients, nucleocapsid antibody negative, had no prior SARS-CoV-2 infection. These receptors lack a known antigen. This material consisted of CD4+ T cells from PBMCs cultured with SARS-CoV-2 spike peptides, taken before COVID-19 vaccination. These receptor sequences come from a human donor who received a COVID-19 vaccine.

This clone was detected a few times. The chain recombines TRBV5-1 with TRBJ2-5; D perhaps matches TRBD2 (6 bases). Germline V lookup: CDR1 SGHRS, CDR2 YFSETQ. Trimming pared 5 bases from V and 4 bases from J, leaving 15 bases between. The CDR3 totals 14 residues. The CDR3 DNA reads TGCGCCAGCAGTCGGGACTCCGGAGGAGAGACCCAGTACTTC. Translation: CASSRDSGGETQYF. The full variable domain, rest sourced from reference TRBV5-1 and TRBJ2-5, is KAGVTQTPRYLIKTRGQQVTLSCSPISGHRSVSWYQQTPGQGLQFLFEYFSETQRNKGNFPGRFSGRQFSNSRSEMNVSTLELGDSALYLCASSRDSGGETQYFGPGTRLLVL.

The sample holds one count of this clone. The rearrangement uses TRBV12-3 or TRBV12-4 and TRBJ1-2; 9 bases line up with TRBD1. This CDR3 region has 13 residues. V trimming: 5 bases; J trimming: 4 bases; junction bases outside the gene matches: 2. The CDR3 DNA reads TGTGCCAGCAGTCGACAGGGGGGCTATGGCTACACCTTC. It yields the protein CASSRQGGYGYTF.

V gene TRBV2 combines with J gene TRBJ1-1; D unclear. The CDR3 spans 11 residues. Germline V gene sequence: CDR1 SNHLY, CDR2 FYNNEI. Trimming left V 8 bases short and J 4 bases short, with 8 bases between. In DNA, the CDR3 is TGTGCCAGCTGTTACGGCACTGAAGCTTTCTTT. This translates into CASCYGTEAFF.

The chain carries TRBV5-1 and TRBJ2-5; 7 bases are a match to TRBD2. CDR3 length: 15 amino acids. From germline, CDR1 is SGHRS and CDR2 YFSETQ. The V and J ends lost 3 bases and 3 bases, in that order; junction bases with no gene match: 8. The chain's CDR3 is CASSWMASGKETQYF. As DNA, the CDR3 is TGCGCCAGCAGCTGGATGGCTAGCGGTAAAGAGACCCAGTACTTC.

The V gene is TRBV5-5, the J gene TRBJ1-6; D call uncertain. There are 16 residues in the CDR3. CDR1 and CDR2 (germline): SGHKS, YYEKEE (reference sequence). V lost 0 bases to trimming and J lost 7 bases, with 14 bases between them. The CDR3 spells CASSLDPQTENSPLHF. CDR3 nucleotide sequence: TGTGCCAGCAGCTTGGACCCCCAGACGGAGAATTCACCCCTCCACTTT.

This chain uses TRBV2 with TRBJ2-5, with 11 bases that match TRBD2. This CDR3 is 16 amino acids long. V was pared by 4 bases and J by 2 bases, with 6 bases of the junction left unmatched. CDR1 and CDR2 from the germline V gene are SNHLY and FYNNEI. CDR3 nucleotide sequence: TGTGCCAGCAGTGCCTTAGCGGGGGGGATACAAGAGACCCAGTACTTC. This translates into CASSALAGGIQETQYF.